This TCR beta chain was sequenced in a study of metastatic and nonmetastatic thyroid tumors. Study information: Samples came from malignant and benign thyroid patients, and repertoires were compared across blood and tumor or nodule tissue.

MiXCR was used by TCRdb to re-call the PCR reads. The profile shows tens of thousands of clones, approximately 24% of them singletons. Not a single patient had been given any form of treatment at any point before undergoing thyroid surgery. This clone showed up many times. V was clipped by 4 bases and J by 5 bases; unmatched bases: 19. From germline, CDR1 is SEHNR and CDR2 FQNEAQ (reference sequence). This CDR3 has 18 residues. The rearrangement links TRBV7-9 to TRBJ2-7, with TRBD1 identical over 8 bases. Sequencing input: blood. The receptor was isolated from a male donor with papillary thyroid cancer or a benign thyroid nodule (not recorded which). Some clones in this sample may be carry-over from other donors' samples. In DNA form, the CDR3 reads TGTGCCAGCAGCTCCCTAGGAGACAGGGGAAGGTTTGAGAACGAGCAGTACTTC. It is translated as CASSSLGDRGRFENEQYF.